This paragraph covers one TCR beta chain sequence. Its antigen is unknown. Germline V CDR1 and CDR2: LNHNV, YYDKDF (reference sequence). Trimming removed 3 bases from V and 4 bases from J; junction bases left unmatched: 5. CDR3 size: 15 residues. The data were obtained in a study of cytomegalovirus exposure and HLA in healthy donors. The study, taken as a whole, reports: V- and J-gene trimming in TCR beta was tied to a missense DCLRE1C variant by an analysis performed later. The study put around 180 TCR beta chains on its list as cytomegalovirus-associated. Specificity of three CMV-associated chains for CMV antigens was verified in vitro.

The study ran its PCR with 60 Vbeta and 13 Jbeta primers. Sequenced by immunoSEQ multiplex PCR; TCRdb stores in-frame clones only, minus some. Among 240,000 or so clones listed, around 81% were seen once. The TCR sequence derives from a woman aged 55 to 70 in good health and CMV-seropositive. The sample consisted of PBMCs. The chain carries TRBV15 and TRBJ2-7; TRBD1 agrees at 11 bases. For the CDR3, the DNA is TGTGCCACCAGCAGTCCGGGACAGGGGGGGTACGAGCAGTACTTC. This codes for CATSSPGQGGYEQYF.